The clone carrying this T cell receptor (beta chain) was observed at least ten times. The V gene lost 0 bases and the J gene lost 2 bases, with 14 bases spanning the gap. The CDR3 is made up of 15 amino acids. Looked up from germline, CDR1 is DFQATT and CDR2 is SNEGSKA (reference sequence). This specimen belongs to a study of T cells in Graves' hyperthyroidism and ophthalmopathy. Study context: Prior to any treatment, at the point of initial diagnosis, peripheral blood was collected.

Uncontrolled infection, other autoimmune disease, pregnancy and lactation each barred patients from inclusion. Amplification of TCR beta CDR3 regions was performed using RNA transcripts as template. The study used the HTBI primer set for a first-round RT-PCR of the TCR CDR3. One entry per CDR3 protein results from TCRdb running MiXCR on the multiplex PCR reads. The data show fewer than 900,000 distinct CDR3 sequences, approximately 18% seen once. Sample: blood. The chain uses TRBV20-1 and TRBJ2-7; no clear D. This clonotype originated in a woman in her forties or fifties with Graves' hyperthyroidism that later progressed to Graves' ophthalmopathy. CDR3: CSARDDRGGTYEQYF. The DNA of the CDR3 is TGCAGTGCTAGAGATGACCGAGGTGGGACCTACGAGCAGTACTTC.